The 25 T cell receptor beta chains in this list originate from one sample, sequenced in a study of CD8 T cells in ankylosing spondylitis. The study, taken as a whole, reports: Seemingly characteristic of ankylosing spondylitis blood was a TCR beta motif consisting of under 10 highly homologous variants.

These receptors' antigens are unknown. TCRdb used MiXCR to reprocess the 5' RACE reads, holding one entry per CDR3 protein. The sample lists hundreds of thousands of distinct CDR3 sequences, roughly 12% seen once, with roughly 0.51% in the top ten. Sequencing input: blood, either unsorted or a sorted T cell fraction (not recorded which). These receptors originate from a male donor with ankylosing spondylitis.

The rearrangement joins TRBV6-5 to TRBJ1-5; D is ambiguous. V shed 2 bases and J shed 9 bases, with 8 bases lying between them. Germline assignment: CDR1 MNHEY and CDR2 SVGAGI. The CDR3 is made up of 12 amino acids. The CDR3 bases are TGTGCCAGCAGTTACCCAAGTGGGCCCCAGCATTTT. Translating it yields CASSYPSGPQHF.

The chain combines TRBV4-3 with TRBJ2-7, with 7 bases aligning to TRBD1. Looked up from germline, CDR1 is LGHNA and CDR2 is YSLEER. The CDR3 contains 14 residues. V lost 3 bases to trimming and J lost 2 bases; unmatched junction nucleotides: 4. CDR3 protein: CASSQQTGTYEQYF. The CDR3 region has the DNA TGCGCCAGCAGCCAGCAGACAGGGACCTACGAGCAGTACTTC.

This clonotype was observed a few times. J is TRBJ2-1 and V is TRBV20-1, with D possibly TRBD2 on 5 matching bases. Germline V gives CDR1 DFQATT, CDR2 SNEGSKA (reference sequence). V was trimmed by 0 bases and J by 5 bases, leaving 20 bases between them. The CDR3 sequence is 17 residues long. The CDR3 is CSARDGSKHPGNNEQFF. DNA of the CDR3: TGCAGTGCTAGAGACGGATCAAAACACCCCGGGAACAATGAGCAGTTCTTC.

CDR3 protein: CASSLEVGNQPQHF. The CDR3 region has the DNA TGTGCCAGCAGCTTAGAAGTGGGGAATCAGCCCCAGCATTTT. The chain uses TRBV7-2 and TRBJ1-5; unclear D gene. Germline loops: CDR1 SGHTA, CDR2 FQGNSA. CDR3 length: 14 residues. Trimming stripped 1 base from V and 4 bases from J, with 8 bases between. Full variable domain (rest looked up from reference TRBV7-2 and TRBJ1-5): GAGVSQSPSNKVTEKGKDVELRCDPISGHTALYWYRQSLGQGLEFLIYFQGNSAPDKSGLPSDRFSAERTGGSVSTLTIQRTQQEDSAVYLCASSLEVGNQPQHFGDGTRLSIL.

This clonotype was detected many times. The chain uses TRBV5-1 and TRBJ2-3; possibly TRBD1 for D (6 bases). The germline gives CDR1 SGHRS, CDR2 YFSETQ. The ends were cut back, 2 bases at V and 3 bases at J, with 7 bases in the middle. The CDR3 length is 13 residues. The CDR3 DNA sequence: TGCGCCAGCAGCTTCCAGGGGACAGATACGCAGTATTTT. Translation gives CASSFQGTDTQYF.

The chain joins TRBV5-1 to TRBJ2-1, with D perhaps TRBD2 (5 bases). The CDR3 contains 13 residues. The V gene lost 2 bases and the J gene lost 6 bases, with 9 bases spanning the gap. CDR1 is SGHRS, CDR2 YFSETQ, per germline. In nucleotides, the CDR3 is TGCGCCAGCAGCTTCCGGGATCGCAATGAGCAGTTCTTC. Its translation: CASSFRDRNEQFF.

This clonotype came up a few times. A read error may explain this, as a much larger clone is one base away. This rearrangement joins TRBV6-2 or TRBV6-3 to TRBJ2-7; tentative D call: TRBD2 (5 bases). The CDR3 consists of 16 residues. The V and J ends lost 0 bases and 4 bases respectively, with 16 bases between them. The germline gives CDR1 MNHEY, CDR2 SVGEGT. The DNA for the CDR3 is TGTGCCAGCAGTTACTCGAAGGGAGCAACTCCTTACGAGCAGTACTTC. It is translated as CASSYSKGATPYEQYF.

This clonotype was observed a few times. The genes are TRBV18 and TRBJ1-1, with D unclear. The CDR3 runs to 15 residues. The V and J ends lost 4 bases and 1 base respectively, with 13 bases between them. Germline V gives CDR1 KGHSH, CDR2 LQKENI. In nucleotides, the CDR3 is TGTGCCAGCTCACGAACCGGAGTGGGGAACACTGAAGCTTTCTTT. Amino acid sequence: CASSRTGVGNTEAFF.

This clonotype has just a few counts. This chain uses TRBV3-1 with TRBJ1-2; TRBD1 is a possible D gene (6 bases). The ends were cut back, 0 bases at V and 7 bases at J, with 18 bases in the middle. Germline V CDR1 and CDR2: LGHDT, YNNKEL (reference sequence). This CDR3 comprises 16 residues. The CDR3 is CASSQEGGGRIGGYTF. Here the CDR3 DNA reads TGTGCCAGCAGCCAAGAGGGAGGGGGGCGTATCGGTGGCTACACCTTC.

This clonotype showed up just a few times. The rearrangement joins TRBV28 to TRBJ1-2; D may be TRBD1 (5 bases). Germline CDR1 reads MDHEN; CDR2 reads SYDVKM. Trimming left V 3 bases short and J 7 bases short, with 9 bases between. The CDR3 has 12 residues. The CDR3 DNA sequence: TGTGCCAGCAGTTTTAGGGGTTCTGGCTACACCTTC. Translation gives CASSFRGSGYTF.

This clonotype was counted many times. The genes are TRBV29-1 and TRBJ1-1; a possible D gene is TRBD1 (5 bases). Per germline, CDR1 SQVTM and CDR2 ANQGSEA. Trimming removed 3 bases at V and 2 bases at J, with 13 bases between. The CDR3 spans 14 residues. CDR3 loop: CSVETGPFNTEAFF. The CDR3 DNA sequence: TGCAGCGTTGAGACGGGGCCGTTTAACACTGAAGCTTTCTTT.

V gene TRBV25-1 combines with J gene TRBJ2-7; 9 nucleotides line up with TRBD1. V lost 3 bases and J lost 4; bases outside the gene matches: 10. CDR3 length: 16 amino acids. Germline-derived CDR1 and CDR2 are MGHDK and SYGVNS. CDR3 sequence: CASSENPGQGTYEQYF. The CDR3, as DNA: TGTGCCAGCAGTGAGAACCCAGGACAGGGGACTTACGAGCAGTACTTC.

Many counts were recorded for this clonotype. V and J are TRBV29-1 and TRBJ2-7, with D maybe TRBD1 (6 bases). The CDR3 sequence is 12 residues long. Per germline, CDR1 SQVTM and CDR2 ANQGSEA. V lost 6 bases and J lost 4, with 13 bases in between. CDR3 sequence (DNA): TGCAGCGTGGTACAGGGAGAGTACGAGCAGTACTTC. This sequence encodes CSVVQGEYEQYF.

The chain uses TRBV20-1 and TRBJ2-7; the match to TRBD1 covers 7 bases. Germline V CDR1 and CDR2: DFQATT, SNEGSKA (reference sequence). This CDR3 is 16 amino acids long. Trimming took 5 bases from V and 0 from J; bases not matched to a gene: 13. The CDR3 region has the DNA TGCAGTGCTCGGAAACCCCGGGACAGCCTCTCCTACGAGCAGTACTTC. Protein product: CSARKPRDSLSYEQYF.

The chain is built from TRBV20-1 and TRBJ2-4; no firm D call. V was shortened by 0 bases and J by 9 bases, with 9 bases between the two germline ends. This CDR3 region has 12 residues. The germline V gene encodes CDR1 DFQATT and CDR2 SNEGSKA (reference sequence). For the CDR3, the DNA is TGCAGTGCTAGAGACGACTCCTCCATTCAGTACTTC. It encodes CSARDDSSIQYF.

This clonotype has ten or more counts. The CDR3, as DNA: TGCAGCGTTGATGTACAGGGAAACGAGCAGTACTTC. Amino acid sequence: CSVDVQGNEQYF. This chain connects TRBV29-1 to TRBJ2-7; perhaps TRBD1 as D (6 bases). V was pared by 3 bases and J by 5 bases, with 11 bases between. The germline V gene has CDR1 SQVTM and CDR2 ANQGSEA. The CDR3 is 12 amino acids.

In this sample, this clonotype turned up a few times. The chain employs TRBV28 and TRBJ2-7, with 9 nucleotides matching TRBD1. The germline V gene encodes CDR1 MDHEN and CDR2 SYDVKM. V gave up 10 bases and J gave up 7 bases; unmatched junction bases: 11. The CDR3 consists of 13 residues. CDR3 region: CAIRPQGADEQYF. CDR3 sequence (DNA): TGTGCCATTCGACCACAGGGGGCGGATGAGCAGTACTTC.

The genes are TRBV29-1 and TRBJ1-2; 7 bases map to TRBD1. V was pared by 7 bases and J by 7 bases, with 9 bases of the junction left unmatched. Germline V gives CDR1 SQVTM, CDR2 ANQGSEA. The CDR3 consists of 12 residues. The CDR3 nucleotides are TGCAGCGGCGAGACAGGGAATTTTGGCTACACCTTC. Protein product: CSGETGNFGYTF.

This chain links TRBV20-1 with TRBJ2-3; TRBD2 matches 7 bases. J gave up 5 bases and V 6 bases, and 8 bases lay outside the gene matches. This CDR3 contains 13 residues. Germline-derived CDR1 and CDR2 are DFQATT and SNEGSKA (reference sequence). The chain's CDR3 is CSAIRLAGDTQYF. CDR3 in DNA: TGCAGTGCCATACGACTAGCAGGAGATACGCAGTATTTT.

The chain is built from TRBV19 and TRBJ1-2; perhaps TRBD1 as D (6 bases). The germline gives CDR1 LNHDA, CDR2 SQIVND (reference sequence). Between the trimmed V and J ends, which lost 3 bases and 3 bases, there was a span of 14 bases. This CDR3 contains 15 residues. The CDR3 spells CASSIRLAGDYGYTF. CDR3 sequence (DNA): TGTGCCAGTAGTATTCGCCTGGCAGGGGACTATGGCTACACCTTC.

The rearrangement links TRBV5-6 to TRBJ2-3, with 10 positions matching TRBD2. The CDR3 sequence is 16 residues long. The V segment lost 5 bases and the J segment 2 bases; nucleotides outside the gene matches: 8. The germline gives CDR1 SGHDT, CDR2 YYEEEE. The CDR3 is CASRHSGGTITDTQYF. DNA of the CDR3: TGTGCCAGCAGACATAGCGGGGGGACTATCACAGATACGCAGTATTTT.

As for this clonotype: A much larger clone sits a single nucleotide away, making a read error possible. Here the CDR3 omits its conserved ending phenylalanine or tryptophan, so a read error is the likely source. The rearrangement joins TRBV10-3 to TRBJ2-1; D not certain. The CDR3 length is 13 residues. The germline V and J ends were trimmed by 0 bases and 7 bases, with 7 bases remaining between them. Germline lookup yields CDR1 ENHRY and CDR2 SYGVKD. This CDR3 reads CAISESADNEQFS. The CDR3 bases are TGTGCCATCAGTGAGTCGGCAGATAATGAGCAGTTCTCC.

The rearrangement joins TRBV10-3 to TRBJ1-2; 9 bases line up with TRBD1. V was clipped by 6 bases and J by 8 bases; unmatched bases: 7. This CDR3 spans 13 amino acids. CDR1 and CDR2 (germline): ENHRY, SYGVKD. The CDR3 loop is CAISAGTGRGYTF. The CDR3 DNA sequence: TGTGCCATCAGCGCCGGGACAGGGAGAGGCTACACCTTC.

This clonotype was detected ten times or more. J is TRBJ2-1 and V is TRBV4-3; 9 bases map to TRBD2. The V and J ends lost 1 base and 7 bases, in that order; junction bases with no gene match: 8. The CDR3 runs to 16 residues. The germline CDR1 and CDR2 sequences are LGHNA and YSLEER. CDR3 DNA: TGCGCCAGCAGCCAAGGGCTCGCGGGGGGGTGGAATGAGCAGTTCTTC. This encodes CASSQGLAGGWNEQFF.

The chain links TRBV20-1 to TRBJ2-7, with D uncertain. Trimming shortened V by 3 bases and J by 6 bases, and 15 bases separated the two germline ends. This CDR3 is built from 13 residues. Looked up from germline, CDR1 is DFQATT and CDR2 is SNEGSKA (reference sequence). The CDR3 DNA follows: TGCAGTGCTAGGGGTTCGGGCCCGGGCGAGCAGTACTTC. It codes for CSARGSGPGEQYF.